Below are 26 T cell receptor beta chains sequenced from a single sample in a study of CD8 T cells in ankylosing spondylitis (dated 2017 in TCRdb). What the study reported, not specific to this receptor: A TCR beta motif of about eight highly homologous amino acid variants appeared characteristic of blood from ankylosing spondylitis patients.

Library preparation used 5' RACE. The instrument was an Illumina HiSeq 2500. TCRdb applied fastp at Q25 and MiXCR to the public reads, then kept only in-frame beta chains. Each entry merges the rows of one CDR3 protein and shows their most common DNA and genes. The sample has around 490,000 distinct CDR3 sequences on record, about 5% of them singletons. Around 3.6% of the sample goes to the ten largest clones. Antigens for these TCRs are unknown. The sample was blood, either unsorted or a sorted T cell fraction (not recorded which). These receptors all stem from a male donor with ankylosing spondylitis.

This clonotype was counted between two and nine times. The V gene is TRBV20-1, the J gene TRBJ2-1; 8 bases match TRBD1. Per germline, CDR1 DFQATT and CDR2 SNEGSKA (reference sequence). This CDR3 spans 14 amino acids. Trimming took 3 bases from V and 8 from J; bases not matched to a gene: 9. The CDR3 DNA follows: TGCAGTGCTAGGCCAGGGGGCGCCGTCTATGAGCAGTTCTTC. As protein: CSARPGGAVYEQFF.

This clonotype was detected ten times or more. J is TRBJ1-2 and V is TRBV13; 9 bases map to TRBD1. This CDR3 is built from 15 residues. Trimming at V came to 4 bases and at J to 2 bases, leaving 5 bases not matched to a gene. Germline V gene lookup returns CDR1 PRHDT and CDR2 FYEKMQ (reference sequence). CDR3: CASSSTGTGNYGYTF. The CDR3 DNA reads TGTGCCAGCAGCTCCACCGGGACAGGGAACTATGGCTACACCTTC. Complete variable domain (other parts from reference TRBV13 and TRBJ1-2): AAGVIQSPRHLIKEKRETATLKCYPIPRHDTVYWYQQGPGQDPQFLISFYEKMQSDKGSIPDRFSAQQFSDYHSELNMSSLELGDSALYFCASSSTGTGNYGYTFGSGTRLTVV.

This clonotype was observed many times. The chain is built from TRBV9 and TRBJ2-5, with 7 bases lining up with TRBD2. CDR1 is SGDLS and CDR2 is YYNGEE in the germline V gene. V shed 0 bases, J shed 5 bases, and the junction held 7 bases outside the gene matches. This CDR3 has 15 amino acids. CDR3 in amino acids: CASSVAAGVSETQYF. Here the CDR3 DNA reads TGTGCCAGCAGCGTAGCTGCGGGAGTGTCGGAGACCCAGTACTTC.

This clonotype was recorded at least ten times. The chain links TRBV6-2 or TRBV6-3 to TRBJ2-7, with 9 bases lining up with TRBD2. The CDR3 totals 15 residues. Per germline, CDR1 MNHEY and CDR2 SVGEGT. V trimming: 0 bases; J trimming: 5 bases; junction bases outside the gene matches: 5. Here the CDR3 reads CASSYSGTSIDEQYF. The CDR3 region has the DNA TGTGCCAGCAGTTACTCCGGGACTAGCATCGACGAGCAGTACTTC.

There are many counts of this clonotype. This chain connects TRBV7-9 to TRBJ2-5; tentative D call: TRBD2 (6 bases). The CDR3 is 13 residues long. Germline CDR1 and CDR2: SEHNR and FQNEAQ (reference sequence). Trimming took off 5 bases at V and 5 bases at J, with 12 bases between the two ends. Written as DNA, the CDR3 is TGTGCCAGCAGCCCAGCGGCGGGGGAGACCCAGTACTTC. Residues: CASSPAAGETQYF.

This clonotype was detected many times. The chain recombines TRBV10-3 with TRBJ1-6; D is perhaps TRBD1 (5 bases). Germline V gene lookup returns CDR1 ENHRY and CDR2 SYGVKD. The CDR3 is 12 amino acids. Between the trimmed V and J ends, which lost 6 bases and 7 bases, there was a span of 7 bases. The CDR3 region has the DNA TGTGCCATCAGCCCAGGGAATTCACCCCTCCACTTT. Translation gives CAISPGNSPLHF.

This chain joins TRBV6-2 or TRBV6-3 and TRBJ2-1; 12 bases are shared with TRBD2. V lost 4 bases, J lost 10 bases, and 8 bases stayed unmatched. CDR1 and CDR2 (germline): MNHEY, SVGEGT. The CDR3 contains 15 residues. In DNA, the CDR3 is TGTGCCAGCAGTTTAGGACTAGCGGGGTACTTCGAGCAGTTCTTC. Residues: CASSLGLAGYFEQFF.

This clonotype has at least ten counts. This rearrangement joins TRBV24-1 to TRBJ2-5; D may correspond to TRBD1 or TRBD2 (5 bases each). CDR1 and CDR2 (germline): KGHDR, SFDVKD. Trimming removed 1 base from V and 2 bases from J, with 13 bases in between. The CDR3 contains 16 residues. The CDR3 nucleotides are TGTGCCACCAGTGATTTCCGAGGGGCGGATCAAGAGACCCAGTACTTC. Its translation is CATSDFRGADQETQYF.

This clonotype was seen ten or more times. The J gene is TRBJ1-2, the V gene TRBV5-1; TRBD1 matches at 8 bases. The CDR3 is made up of 13 amino acids. CDR1 and CDR2 (germline): SGHRS, YFSETQ. The V segment lost 1 base and the J segment 6 bases; nucleotides outside the gene matches: 2. The CDR3, as DNA: TGCGCCAGCAGCTTGATGACAGGGGATGGCTACACCTTC. It specifies CASSLMTGDGYTF.

In its sample, this clonotype was seen many times. V usage is TRBV20-1 and J usage is TRBJ1-4, with 7 nucleotides matching TRBD1. CDR3 length: 15 residues. Trimming took 0 bases from V and 4 from J; bases not matched to a gene: 5. Germline V gene lookup returns CDR1 DFQATT and CDR2 SNEGSKA (reference sequence). The DNA of the CDR3 is TGCAGTGCTAGAGAAACAGGGGCCTATAATGAAAAACTGTTTTTT. Protein: CSARETGAYNEKLFF.

This clonotype has just one count. The chain carries TRBV2 and TRBJ2-1; 8 bases align to TRBD2. The germline V gene has CDR1 SNHLY and CDR2 FYNNEI. The V and J ends lost 10 bases and 3 bases, in that order; junction bases with no gene match: 8. This CDR3 is built from 14 residues. CDR3 in amino acids: CATPIAGSYNEQFF. The CDR3 bases are TGTGCCACCCCTATAGCGGGGAGCTACAATGAGCAGTTCTTC.

The chain is built from TRBV12-3 or TRBV12-4 and TRBJ2-3; D unresolved. The CDR3 totals 17 residues. The germline V and J ends were trimmed by 3 bases and 1 base, with 17 bases remaining between them. CDR3 in DNA: TGTGCCAGCAGTTTTTTCCACCAGTTTGTGGGCACAGATACGCAGTATTTT. Protein product: CASSFFHQFVGTDTQYF.

This clonotype was observed a few times. This chain joins TRBV6-2 or TRBV6-3 and TRBJ2-7, with 9 bases lining up with TRBD1. V lost 10 bases to trimming and J lost 5 bases; unmatched junction nucleotides: 15. The CDR3 spans 15 residues. Germline V CDR1 and CDR2: MNHEY, SVGEGT. The CDR3 DNA reads TGTGCCACCTCTCCGGCAGGACAGGGGCGCCACGAGCAGTACTTC. Translated: CATSPAGQGRHEQYF.

The J gene is TRBJ2-5, the V gene TRBV6-5; no clear D gene. The germline CDR1 and CDR2 sequences are MNHEY and SVGAGI. The CDR3 runs 14 residues. Trimming shortened V by 0 bases and J by 5 bases, and 10 bases separated the two germline ends. CDR3 region: CASSYSSAMETQYF. CDR3 in DNA: TGTGCCAGCAGTTACTCGAGCGCGATGGAGACCCAGTACTTC.

This clonotype was seen at least ten times. This chain joins TRBV4-3 and TRBJ2-3; 9 bases align to TRBD2. CDR3 length equals 16 residues. After removal of 4 bases from V and 2 bases from J, the junction contained 7 bases not matched to a gene. Germline V gene sequence: CDR1 LGHNA, CDR2 YSLEER. This CDR3 is CASSLRLADYTDTQYF. The CDR3 region has the DNA TGCGCCAGCAGCCTCAGACTAGCGGATTACACAGATACGCAGTATTTT.

This clonotype was detected ten times or more. The V call is TRBV27, the J call TRBJ1-2, with 12 bases identical to TRBD1. Germline CDR1 is MNHEY and CDR2 is SMNVEV (reference sequence). With V trimmed by 8 bases and J by 7 bases, 11 bases remained unmatched. CDR3 length: 15 residues. DNA of the CDR3: TGTGCCAGCGGCCTCGTAGGGACAGGGGGCTTTGGCTACACCTTC. Its translation is CASGLVGTGGFGYTF.

This clonotype showed up many times. The chain links TRBV5-1 to TRBJ2-7, with no clear D. Germline lookup yields CDR1 SGHRS and CDR2 YFSETQ. Trimming removed 0 bases at V and 1 base at J, with 11 bases between. CDR3 size: 15 residues. Here the CDR3 reads CASSLAPEGSYEQYF. The DNA of the CDR3 is TGCGCCAGCAGCTTGGCCCCCGAAGGATCCTACGAGCAGTACTTC.

This clonotype has a count of ten or more. The chain recombines TRBV5-1 with TRBJ2-1; the D gene is possibly TRBD2 (6 bases). Trimming left V 1 base short and J 8 bases short, with 10 bases between. Germline CDR1 SGHRS, CDR2 YFSETQ. CDR3 length: 13 residues. The CDR3 reads CASSLSGEDEQFF. CDR3 coding DNA: TGCGCCAGCAGCTTGTCCGGGGAGGATGAGCAGTTCTTC.

This clonotype appeared a few times. The chain carries TRBV28 and TRBJ2-3; either TRBD1 or TRBD2 may supply D (7 bases each). Trimming removed 4 bases at V and 5 bases at J, with 16 bases between. CDR3 length: 15 amino acids. Germline V gene data show CDR1 as MDHEN and CDR2 as SYDVKM. The chain's CDR3 is CASSSGGQLIDTQYF. The CDR3 bases are TGTGCCAGCAGTTCGGGGGGACAGTTAATAGATACGCAGTATTTT.

This clonotype was observed a few times. This rearrangement joins TRBV7-8 to TRBJ1-4; 7 nucleotides agree with TRBD1. Per the germline V gene, CDR1 is SGHVS and CDR2 is FQNEAQ. V trimming: 3 bases; J trimming: 7 bases; junction bases outside the gene matches: 8. CDR3 size: 15 residues. The CDR3 reads CASSFYGRGVEKLFF. CDR3 DNA: TGTGCCAGCAGCTTCTATGGCAGGGGGGTTGAAAAACTGTTTTTT.

This clonotype came up many times. This sequence joins TRBV5-1 and TRBJ2-5; possibly TRBD1 for D (6 bases). The CDR3 is 13 residues long. Trimming shortened V by 4 bases and J by 5 bases, and 12 bases separated the two germline ends. From germline, CDR1 is SGHRS and CDR2 YFSETQ. The CDR3 sequence is CASSAQGSETQYF. In DNA form, the CDR3 reads TGCGCCAGCAGCGCTCAGGGGAGCGAGACCCAGTACTTC.

This clonotype appeared many times. The chain is built from TRBV20-1 and TRBJ2-1; 13 bases match TRBD2. From germline, CDR1 is DFQATT and CDR2 SNEGSKA (reference sequence). Trimming cost V 6 bases and J 2 bases; bases outside gene matches: 7. This CDR3 is built from 16 residues. The CDR3 bases are TGCAGTGCACGGACTAGCGGGAGTTATCCCTACAATGAGCAGTTCTTC. The encoded protein is CSARTSGSYPYNEQFF.

This clonotype was counted at least ten times. The J gene is TRBJ2-7, the V gene TRBV5-1, with 8 bases aligning to TRBD2. Germline V CDR1 and CDR2: SGHRS, YFSETQ. Losses at the gene ends were 0 bases for V and 7 bases for J; bases not matched to a gene: 6. The CDR3 has 14 residues. The CDR3 nucleotides are TGCGCCAGCAGCTTGGCGGGAGGGCCAGAGGAGCAGTACTTC. This encodes CASSLAGGPEEQYF.

The table lists this clonotype with many counts. The rearrangement uses TRBV10-3 and TRBJ2-2; 8 bases fit TRBD2. Unmatched junction bases numbered 10, after V lost 2 bases and J lost 5 bases. This CDR3 contains 17 residues. Per the germline V gene, CDR1 is ENHRY and CDR2 is SYGVKD. For the CDR3, the DNA is TGTGCCATCAGTGAGCCCCTGGGTAGCGGGGTTACCGGGGAGCTGTTTTTT. It encodes CAISEPLGSGVTGELFF.

This clonotype was observed many times. The V call is TRBV7-8, the J call TRBJ2-7; 8 bases fit TRBD1. The CDR3 runs 15 residues. The V and J ends lost 5 bases and 5 bases, in that order; junction bases with no gene match: 11. Germline CDR1 is SGHVS and CDR2 is FQNEAQ. CDR3 in DNA: TGTGCCAGCAGCGCACCCGGACAGGGCCGTGACGAGCAGTACTTC. Protein product: CASSAPGQGRDEQYF. The full variable domain, rest sourced from reference TRBV7-8 and TRBJ2-7, is GAGVSQSPRYKVAKRGQDVALRCDPISGHVSLFWYQQALGQGPEFLTYFQNEAQLDKSGLPSDRFFAERPEGSVSTLKIQRTQQEDSAVYLCASSAPGQGRDEQYFGPGTRLTVT.

This clonotype was recorded at least ten times. The chain links TRBV29-1 to TRBJ1-6, with D unresolved. The CDR3 length is 13 residues. The germline V gene has CDR1 SQVTM and CDR2 ANQGSEA. V lost 4 bases, J lost 9 bases, and 13 bases lay in between. CDR3: CSVAEPLGSPLHF. For the CDR3, the DNA is TGCAGCGTTGCTGAGCCCCTAGGTTCACCCCTCCACTTT.